This entry concerns a single T cell receptor beta chain. This sample is drawn from a study of PD-L1 blockade in urothelial cancer. The data were produced by immunoSEQ multiplex PCR, yet TCRdb's version contains in-frame clones alone and is incomplete. The sample shows some 74,000 clones, around 81% of them seen only once. The time point denotes: pretreatment peripheral blood. This receptor was taken from a man aged 40-50 years with urothelial cancer. The sample in question was PBMCs, obtained around atezolizumab (anti-PD-L1) treatment.

As DNA, the CDR3 is TGTGCCAGCAGCCGCGGCACCACCTACGAGCAGTACTTC. It specifies CASSRGTTYEQYF. The chain combines TRBV7-9 with TRBJ2-7; D remains unclear. The CDR3 has 13 residues. The V end was cut by 5 bases, the J end by 2 bases, with 10 bases between. Germline CDR1 SEHNR, CDR2 FQNEAQ (reference sequence).